Listed here are 30 T cell receptor beta chains from one sample, sequenced in a study of post-analysis software for immune sequencing data. Study outcomes and limitations: With TRBV5-6, TRBV5-1 and TRBV20-1 included, about five TRBV segments were more frequent in patients than in controls.

For these receptors, no antigen is known. Unique molecular identifiers were carried by the TCR beta cDNA libraries. TCRdb reanalysed the PCR reads using MiXCR and keeps one entry per CDR3 protein. Here the sample spans about 540,000 distinct CDR3 sequences, approximately 34% being singletons. Material for sequencing was blood. The receptors come from a girl between 2 and 17 years old with multiple sclerosis.

As for this clonotype: A read error is possible here, since a much larger clone lies one base away. V usage is TRBV6-5 and J usage is TRBJ2-3; D unclear. The V and J ends lost 6 bases and 3 bases respectively, with 10 bases between them. The germline V gene encodes CDR1 MNHEY and CDR2 SVGAGI. The CDR3 totals 13 residues. CDR3 in amino acids: CASRYARTDTQYF. For the CDR3, the DNA is TGTGCCAGCAGGTACGCGAGGACAGATACGCAGTATTTT.

This clonotype was seen more than once but under ten times. The chain recombines TRBV4-2 with TRBJ2-7; 8 nucleotides align to TRBD2. Per the germline V gene, CDR1 is LGHNA and CDR2 is YNFKEQ. With 4 bases clipped from V and 3 bases from J, the junction kept 5 bases outside the gene matches. This CDR3 contains 14 residues. CDR3 protein: CASSLSGINYEQYF. In nucleotides, the CDR3 is TGTGCCAGCAGCCTTAGCGGGATTAACTACGAGCAGTACTTC.

In this sample, this clonotype turned up many times. V is TRBV7-3 and J is TRBJ2-1, with a tentative D call TRBD2 (6 bases). Germline assignment: CDR1 SGHTA and CDR2 FQGTGA. The CDR3 runs to 12 residues. V dropped 2 bases and J dropped 9 bases, with 8 bases sitting between them. The CDR3 loop is CASSLAGSEQFF. The CDR3 nucleotides are TGTGCCAGCAGCTTAGCGGGGTCTGAGCAGTTCTTC. Based on the CDR3 plus reference TRBV7-3 and TRBJ2-1, the full variable domain is GAGVSQTPSNKVTEKGKYVELRCDPISGHTALYWYRQSLGQGPEFLIYFQGTGAADDSGLPNDRFFAVRPEGSVSTLKIQRTERGDSAVYLCASSLAGSEQFFGPGTRLTVL.

This chain joins TRBV9 and TRBJ2-1; 8 bases are a match to TRBD2. Trimming at V came to 0 bases and at J to 9 bases, leaving 5 bases not matched to a gene. The germline V gene encodes CDR1 SGDLS and CDR2 YYNGEE. The CDR3 runs to 14 residues. CDR3 sequence (DNA): TGTGCCAGCAGCGTAGGAAGCGGGGGCTTTGAGCAGTTCTTC. Its protein is CASSVGSGGFEQFF.

This clonotype was found a few times. The junction and the germline gene differ at one end; a read error may be behind it. CDR3 DNA sequence: TGTGCCAGGAGCTTGTCGACTATGATTCAAGAGACCCAGTACTTC. It specifies CARSLSTMIQETQYF. The chain joins TRBV5-5 to TRBJ2-5, with D tentatively TRBD2 (5 bases). This CDR3 contains 15 residues. CDR1 and CDR2 (germline): SGHKS, YYEKEE (reference sequence). The full variable domain, rest sourced from reference TRBV5-5 and TRBJ2-5, is DAGVTQSPTHLIKTRGQQVTLRCSPISGHKSVSWYQQVLGQGPQFIFQYYEKEERGRGNFPDRFSARQFPNYSSELNVNALLLGDSALYLCARSLSTMIQETQYFGPGTRLLVL.

The rearrangement uses TRBV15 and TRBJ2-5; 9 bases map to TRBD2. V was pared by 0 bases and J by 1 base, with 3 bases of the junction left unmatched. Germline assignment: CDR1 LNHNV and CDR2 YYDKDF (reference sequence). CDR3 length: 16 residues. DNA for the CDR3: TGTGCCACCAGCAGAGATCTAGCGGGAACCCAAGAGACCCAGTACTTC. Its translation: CATSRDLAGTQETQYF.

This CDR3 is CASRDERGNNEQFF. The CDR3 nucleotides read TGCGCCAGCAGAGACGAGCGGGGGAACAATGAGCAGTTCTTC. The chain carries TRBV5-1 and TRBJ2-1, with 8 bases identical to TRBD2. The CDR3 spans 14 residues. Germline trimming cut 5 bases from V and 5 bases from J; bases unmatched to any gene: 6. CDR1 SGHRS and CDR2 YFSETQ come from the germline V gene.

The V gene is TRBV20-1, the J gene TRBJ2-7; possibly TRBD2 for D (6 bases). V was cut by 0 bases and J by 6 bases, with 9 bases left in between. This CDR3 is 12 amino acids long. Per the germline V gene, CDR1 is DFQATT and CDR2 is SNEGSKA (reference sequence). The CDR3 DNA reads as TGCAGTGCTAGAGAACTAGCAATCGAGCAGTACTTC. It translates to CSARELAIEQYF.

The J gene is TRBJ2-3, the V gene TRBV4-1; 9 bases align to TRBD1. Looked up from germline, CDR1 is MGHRA and CDR2 is YSYEKL. J was trimmed by 4 bases and V by 0 bases; bases with no gene match: 2. The CDR3 is made up of 15 amino acids. CDR3 in DNA: TGCGCCAGCAGCCAAGAGGACAGGGGCCCAGATACGCAGTATTTT. Protein product: CASSQEDRGPDTQYF.

The table lists this clonotype with a few counts. The chain joins TRBV20-1 to TRBJ2-3; D not certain. V was trimmed by 1 base and J by 4 bases, leaving 12 bases between them. CDR1 and CDR2 from the germline V gene are DFQATT and SNEGSKA (reference sequence). The CDR3 loop spans 14 amino acids. The CDR3 DNA reads TGCAGTGCTAGAGTTTCAGGTGGTTCAGATACGCAGTATTTT. It codes for CSARVSGGSDTQYF.

The chain has TRBV5-1 and TRBJ2-7; 13 nucleotides align to TRBD2. The V gene end was trimmed by 4 bases and the J gene end by 3 bases; junction bases not matched to a gene: 7. The CDR3 covers 16 residues. In germline, CDR1 is SGHRS, CDR2 YFSETQ. Here the CDR3 reads CASSGRLAGGLYEQYF. In DNA, the CDR3 is TGCGCCAGCAGCGGCCGACTAGCGGGGGGTCTCTACGAGCAGTACTTC.

This clonotype was detected once. At one end the junction does not follow the germline gene, possibly because of a read error. The CDR3 is CASSFSDQETLYF. In DNA, the CDR3 is TGTGCCAGCAGCTTCTCCGACCAAGAGACCCTGTACTTC. The rearrangement links TRBV7-2 to TRBJ2-5; D is unclear. This CDR3 is built from 13 residues. Germline V gene lookup returns CDR1 SGHTA and CDR2 FQGNSA.

The V gene is TRBV29-1, the J gene TRBJ1-2, with a tentative D call TRBD1 (6 bases). Trimming stripped 3 bases from V and 4 bases from J, with 21 bases between. CDR3 length: 16 amino acids. Germline CDR1 SQVTM, CDR2 ANQGSEA. The DNA of the CDR3 is TGCAGCGTTGAGGGCAGGGGAGAATCGAGAAGCTATGGCTACACCTTC. Translated, it gives CSVEGRGESRSYGYTF.

This clonotype has only a few counts. V is TRBV4-1 and J is TRBJ2-7; D not resolved. The CDR3 is made up of 15 amino acids. The V and J ends lost 4 bases and 6 bases respectively, with 19 bases between them. Germline V gene data show CDR1 as MGHRA and CDR2 as YSYEKL. CDR3 coding DNA: TGCGCCAGCAGCCTCGGTGGGATCTCGGGTGGCGAGCAGTACTTC. Translated: CASSLGGISGGEQYF.

This clonotype was counted only a few times. V and J are TRBV19 and TRBJ1-2; tentatively, D is TRBD1 (5 bases). V lost 5 bases and J 6 bases, leaving 19 bases between the germline ends. The CDR3 is 15 residues long. Germline CDR1 and CDR2: LNHDA and SQIVND (reference sequence). The CDR3 region is CASSLRDARLHGYTF. CDR3 nucleotides: TGTGCCAGTAGTCTCCGGGACGCACGTCTCCATGGCTACACCTTC.

The V and J genes are TRBV5-1 and TRBJ2-3; D could derive from TRBD1 or TRBD2 (5 bases each). Germline-derived CDR1 and CDR2 are SGHRS and YFSETQ. Trimming shortened V by 5 bases and J by 6 bases, and 19 bases separated the two germline ends. The CDR3 consists of 15 residues. Written as DNA, the CDR3 is TGCGCCAGCAGTTGGGACGGGCCCCTGCCCGATACGCAGTATTTT. Translated, it gives CASSWDGPLPDTQYF.

V and J are TRBV7-9 and TRBJ2-5, with TRBD1 identical over 7 bases. CDR3 length: 16 amino acids. V lost 4 bases, J lost 1 base, and 9 bases stayed unmatched. From germline, CDR1 is SEHNR and CDR2 FQNEAQ (reference sequence). This CDR3 is CASSSLPRDSQETQYF. In DNA, the CDR3 is TGTGCCAGCAGCTCCCTTCCCCGGGACAGCCAAGAGACCCAGTACTTC.

This clonotype was seen a handful of times. This sequence joins TRBV14 and TRBJ1-2, with a weak D call TRBD1 (5 bases). Germline values: CDR1 SGHDN, CDR2 FVKESK. The V end lost 4 bases, the J end lost 4 bases, and 16 bases lay between the germline ends. The CDR3 extends over 15 amino acids. As DNA, the CDR3 is TGTGCCAGCAGCCGAGATTTCGGCAGGGCCTATGGCTACACCTTC. This codes for CASSRDFGRAYGYTF.

This clonotype appeared a few times. The chain carries TRBV20-1 and TRBJ1-2; no definite D call. Germline V gene data show CDR1 as DFQATT and CDR2 as SNEGSKA (reference sequence). This CDR3 region has 13 residues. The V end was cut by 6 bases, the J end by 4 bases, with 15 bases between. CDR3 sequence: CSAAPPTVYGYTF. CDR3 bases: TGCAGTGCCGCCCCCCCAACTGTCTATGGCTACACCTTC.

V gene TRBV28 combines with J gene TRBJ2-3; TRBD2 aligns across 10 bases. Trimming cost V 2 bases and J 3 bases; bases outside gene matches: 8. The V gene's germline CDR1 is MDHEN and CDR2 SYDVKM. The length of the CDR3 is 17 residues. The CDR3 DNA reads as TGTGCCAGCAGTTTAACTAGCGGGGTGAGGAGTACAGATACGCAGTATTTT. It translates to CASSLTSGVRSTDTQYF.

This clonotype was recorded a few times. The gene calls are TRBV5-1 and TRBJ2-5; D is perhaps TRBD1 or TRBD2 (6 bases each). V was trimmed by 1 base and J by 5 bases, leaving 15 bases between them. This CDR3 is built from 15 residues. The germline V gene encodes CDR1 SGHRS and CDR2 YFSETQ. The CDR3 is CASSLSGDSRETQYF. CDR3 bases: TGCGCCAGCAGCTTGTCAGGGGACTCTCGGGAGACCCAGTACTTC.

The chain links TRBV5-1 to TRBJ2-5, with D possibly being TRBD1 or TRBD2 (5 bases each). Germline lookup yields CDR1 SGHRS and CDR2 YFSETQ. The CDR3 spans 13 residues. Trimming took 4 bases from V and 5 from J, leaving 12 bases between them. CDR3 in DNA: TGCGCCAGCAGCCGAGCAGGGACGGAGACCCAGTACTTC. Its protein product is CASSRAGTETQYF.

Note on this clonotype: A much larger clone is a single base away; this may be a read error. The gene calls are TRBV24-1 and TRBJ2-5; D uncertain. CDR1 is KGHDR, CDR2 SFDVKD, per germline. CDR3 size: 13 residues. CDR3 loop: CTTSSDNGETQYF. The DNA for the CDR3 is TGTACCACCAGTAGTGATAACGGAGAGACCCAGTACTTC.

The V and J genes are TRBV5-1 and TRBJ2-5; D may be TRBD1 (5 bases). Per the germline V gene, CDR1 is SGHRS and CDR2 is YFSETQ. The germline V and J ends were trimmed by 0 bases and 4 bases, with 10 bases remaining between them. CDR3 size: 14 residues. The CDR3 here is CASSLETTAETQYF. In DNA, the CDR3 is TGCGCCAGCAGCTTGGAGACGACAGCAGAGACCCAGTACTTC.

J is TRBJ2-3 and V is TRBV2; D unclear. V was pared by 6 bases and J by 2 bases, with 0 bases between. The CDR3 has 10 residues. Per the germline V gene, CDR1 is SNHLY and CDR2 is FYNNEI. DNA of the CDR3: TGTGCCAGCAGCACAGATACGCAGTATTTT. Translation gives CASSTDTQYF.

J is TRBJ2-3 and V is TRBV7-6, with D perhaps being TRBD1 or TRBD2 (5 bases each). The CDR3 runs to 14 residues. Germline V gene lookup returns CDR1 SGHVS and CDR2 FNYEAQ. V lost 1 base and J lost 2, with 7 bases in between. This CDR3 reads CASSLVGTTDTQYF. The CDR3 coding sequence is TGTGCCAGCAGCTTAGTCGGGACCACAGATACGCAGTATTTT.

J is TRBJ2-4 and V is TRBV7-6; D possibly corresponds to TRBD2 (6 bases). CDR3 size: 17 residues. Germline V lookup: CDR1 SGHVS, CDR2 FNYEAQ. The V gene lost 8 bases and the J gene lost 0 bases, with 20 bases spanning the gap. CDR3 bases: TGTGCCAGCTCCTCGGCTAGCGACCCACTAGCCAAAAACATTCAGTACTTC. It specifies CASSSASDPLAKNIQYF.

This clonotype turned up a few times. This chain joins TRBV20-1 and TRBJ2-6; D is uncertain. V lost 3 bases and J 2 bases, leaving 8 bases between the germline ends. Germline values: CDR1 DFQATT, CDR2 SNEGSKA (reference sequence). This CDR3 has 14 residues. The CDR3, as DNA: TGCAGTGCTAGCCCGAGGCCTGGGGCCAACGTCCTGACTTTC. The encoded protein is CSASPRPGANVLTF.

This rearrangement joins TRBV7-2 to TRBJ2-7; D possibly corresponds to TRBD1 (6 bases). The V gene's germline CDR1 is SGHTA and CDR2 FQGNSA. V was cut by 3 bases and J by 3 bases, with 9 bases left in between. This CDR3 has 13 residues. This CDR3 is CASSFRGHYEQYF. The DNA of the CDR3 is TGTGCCAGCAGCTTCAGGGGCCACTACGAGCAGTACTTC. Drawing the rest from reference TRBV7-2 and TRBJ2-7, the complete variable domain is GAGVSQSPSNKVTEKGKDVELRCDPISGHTALYWYRQSLGQGLEFLIYFQGNSAPDKSGLPSDRFSAERTGGSVSTLTIQRTQQEDSAVYLCASSFRGHYEQYFGPGTRLTVT.

The chain uses TRBV28 and TRBJ1-2, with no clear D. This CDR3 has 13 residues. With 3 bases removed from V and 5 bases from J, the gap between germline ends came to 10 bases. Germline-derived CDR1 and CDR2 are MDHEN and SYDVKM. For the CDR3, the DNA is TGTGCCAGCAGTTTTTTACAACCTTATGGCTACACCTTC. Translating it yields CASSFLQPYGYTF.